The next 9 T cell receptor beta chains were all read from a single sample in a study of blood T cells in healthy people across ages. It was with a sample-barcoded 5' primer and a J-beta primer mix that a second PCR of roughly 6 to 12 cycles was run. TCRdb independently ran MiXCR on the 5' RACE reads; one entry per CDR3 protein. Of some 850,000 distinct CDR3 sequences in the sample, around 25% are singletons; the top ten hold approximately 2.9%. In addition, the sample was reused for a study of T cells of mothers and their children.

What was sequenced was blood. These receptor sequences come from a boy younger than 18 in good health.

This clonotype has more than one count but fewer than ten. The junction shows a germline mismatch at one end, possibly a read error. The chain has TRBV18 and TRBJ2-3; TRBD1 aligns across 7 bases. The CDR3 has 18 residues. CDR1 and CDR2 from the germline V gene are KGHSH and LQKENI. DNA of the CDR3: TGTGCCAGCTCACCTTCTGGGACAGCTGAGCCTAGCACAGATACGCAGTACTTT. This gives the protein CASSPSGTAEPSTDTQYF.

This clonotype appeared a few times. Written as DNA, the CDR3 is TGTGCCAGCAGTTACTCGATGTTTACTCCCCAAGAGACCCAGTACTTC. It translates to CASSYSMFTPQETQYF. The chain carries TRBV6-6 and TRBJ2-5; D unclear. Germline values: CDR1 MNHNY, CDR2 SVGAGI (reference sequence). The V end was cut by 0 bases, the J end by 1 base, with 12 bases between. The CDR3 sequence is 16 residues long.

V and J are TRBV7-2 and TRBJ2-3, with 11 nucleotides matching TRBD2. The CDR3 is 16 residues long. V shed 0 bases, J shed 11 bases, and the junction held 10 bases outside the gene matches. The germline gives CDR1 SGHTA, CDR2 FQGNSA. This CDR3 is CASSLAYPTSGARQYF. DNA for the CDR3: TGTGCCAGCAGCTTAGCGTACCCGACTAGCGGGGCCCGGCAGTATTTT.

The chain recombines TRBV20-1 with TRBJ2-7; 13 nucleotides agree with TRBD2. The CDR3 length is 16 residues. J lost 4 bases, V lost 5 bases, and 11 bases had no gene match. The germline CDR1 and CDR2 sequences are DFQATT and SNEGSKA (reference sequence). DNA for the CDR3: TGCAGTGCTCACCAAAAAAGGACTAGCGGGGGTTACGAGCAGTACTTC. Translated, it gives CSAHQKRTSGGYEQYF.

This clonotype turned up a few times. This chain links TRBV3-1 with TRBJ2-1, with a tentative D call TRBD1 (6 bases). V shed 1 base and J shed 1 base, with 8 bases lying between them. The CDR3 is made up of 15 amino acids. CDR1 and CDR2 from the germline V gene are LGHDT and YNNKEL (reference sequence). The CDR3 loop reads CASSQGTASYNEQFF. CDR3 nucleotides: TGTGCCAGCAGCCAAGGGACAGCATCCTACAATGAGCAGTTCTTC.

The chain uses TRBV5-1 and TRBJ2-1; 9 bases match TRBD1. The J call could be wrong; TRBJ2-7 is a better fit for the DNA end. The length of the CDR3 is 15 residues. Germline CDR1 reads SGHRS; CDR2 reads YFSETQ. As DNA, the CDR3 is TGCGCCAGCAGCACCTTAGGACAGGGGATCTCCGAGCAGTACTTC. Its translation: CASSTLGQGISEQYF.

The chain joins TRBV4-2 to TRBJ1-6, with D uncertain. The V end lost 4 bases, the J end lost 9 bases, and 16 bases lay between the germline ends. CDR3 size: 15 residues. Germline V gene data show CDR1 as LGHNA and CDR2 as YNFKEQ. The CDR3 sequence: CASSPGGQIPSPLHF. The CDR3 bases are TGTGCCAGCAGCCCTGGAGGGCAGATTCCTTCACCCCTCCACTTT.

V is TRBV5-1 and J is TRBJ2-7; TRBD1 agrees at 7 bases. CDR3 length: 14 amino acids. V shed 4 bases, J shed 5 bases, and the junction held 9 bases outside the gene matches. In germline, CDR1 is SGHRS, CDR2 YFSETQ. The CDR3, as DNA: TGCGCCAGCAGCCTGACAGGGACCCTCGACGAGCAGTACTTC. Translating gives CASSLTGTLDEQYF.

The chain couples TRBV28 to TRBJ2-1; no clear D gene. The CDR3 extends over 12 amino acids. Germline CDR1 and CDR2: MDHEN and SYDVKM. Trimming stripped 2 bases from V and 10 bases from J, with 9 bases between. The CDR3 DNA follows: TGTGCCAGCAGTTTACGAAGGGTAGAGCAGTTCTTC. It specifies CASSLRRVEQFF.